These 32 T cell receptor beta chains share one sample of origin, sequenced in a study of blood T cells in healthy people across ages. Sample-barcoded 5' priming and a J-beta primer mix drove a second PCR of roughly 6 to 12 cycles. MiXCR, run by TCRdb on the 5' RACE reads, gives a single entry per CDR3 protein. This sample has 600,000 to 900,000 distinct CDR3 sequences, with about 26% found just once. This same sample was also taken into another study, of T cells of mothers and their children.

Sequenced: blood. Every receptor here comes from a boy younger than 18 in good health.

The sample holds a few counts of this clonotype. V gene TRBV12-3 or TRBV12-4 combines with J gene TRBJ1-1; TRBD1 agrees at 10 bases. J lost 6 bases, V lost 1 base, and 5 bases had no gene match. The CDR3 spans 15 residues. CDR3 loop: CASSLGDRGPPEAFF. In DNA form, the CDR3 reads TGTGCCAGCAGTTTAGGGGACAGGGGACCTCCTGAAGCTTTCTTT.

This clonotype has only a few counts. J is TRBJ1-3 and V is TRBV30, with TRBD1 matching over 7 bases. CDR1 and CDR2 from the germline V gene are GTSNPN and SVGIG (reference sequence). This CDR3 region has 14 residues. V lost 6 bases, J lost 0 bases, and 5 bases stayed unmatched. CDR3 loop: CACRTGSSGNTIYF. CDR3 nucleotide sequence: TGTGCCTGCCGGACAGGTTCCTCTGGAAACACCATATATTTT.

This clonotype appeared a few times. The chain carries TRBV11-2 and TRBJ2-7; the D call may be TRBD1 or TRBD2 (5 bases each). The length of the CDR3 is 10 residues. CDR1 and CDR2 (germline): SGHAT, FQNNGV. V lost 5 bases, J lost 6 bases, and 5 bases lay in between. CDR3 sequence reads: CASSGGEQYF. The CDR3 nucleotides read TGTGCCAGCAGCGGGGGCGAGCAGTACTTC.

The V gene is TRBV18, the J gene TRBJ2-1; D is ambiguous. The V gene lost 3 bases and the J gene lost 10 bases, with 13 bases spanning the gap. This CDR3 is 13 amino acids long. From germline, CDR1 is KGHSH and CDR2 LQKENI. The CDR3 is CASSPPTSIEQFF. CDR3 DNA: TGTGCCAGCTCACCCCCCACATCAATCGAGCAGTTCTTC.

This clonotype has a handful of counts. The V and J genes are TRBV28 and TRBJ2-5, with 11 positions matching TRBD2. The J call may be faulty, since TRBJ2-1 better matches the DNA end. The CDR3 is 18 residues long. The germline V gene encodes CDR1 MDHEN and CDR2 SYDVKM. In nucleotides, the CDR3 is TGTGCCAGCAGTGCACCCGGGACTAGCGGAAAAACCTACAATGAGCAGTTCTTC. This encodes CASSAPGTSGKTYNEQFF.

This clonotype turned up a few times. One end of the junction is discordant with germline, which a read error may explain. V and J are TRBV12-5 and TRBJ2-7, with a tentative D call TRBD2 (6 bases). Germline CDR1 and CDR2: LGHNT and FRNRAP. This CDR3 contains 12 residues. The CDR3: CASGSLGGKQDF. Here the CDR3 DNA reads TGTGCTAGTGGTTCCCTGGGGGGAAAGCAAGACTTC.

The V and J genes are TRBV5-5 and TRBJ2-4, with TRBD2 matching 7 bases. Unmatched junction bases numbered 3, after V lost 0 bases and J lost 9 bases. The CDR3 is made up of 13 amino acids. Germline lookup yields CDR1 SGHKS and CDR2 YYEKEE (reference sequence). The CDR3 DNA reads as TGTGCCAGCAGCTTGGAGTGGGGGGGCATTCAGTACTTC. It is translated as CASSLEWGGIQYF.

The chain joins TRBV15 to TRBJ1-3; no clear D gene. This CDR3 has 13 residues. CDR1 and CDR2 (germline): LNHNV, YYDKDF (reference sequence). Deletions cut 4 bases from V and 7 bases from J, with 11 bases between. The CDR3 protein is CATSTVNGNTIYF. The CDR3 bases are TGTGCCACCAGCACGGTTAACGGGAACACCATATATTTT.

This clonotype was picked up a small number of times. The chain recombines TRBV10-2 with TRBJ1-1; tentatively, D is TRBD1 (5 bases). Trimming removed 4 bases from V and 4 bases from J, with 16 bases in between. The CDR3 sequence is 15 residues long. Germline loops: CDR1 WSHSY, CDR2 SAAADI. CDR3 region: CASSVGPGWGTEAFF. CDR3 DNA: TGCGCCAGCAGTGTAGGCCCAGGGTGGGGCACTGAAGCTTTCTTT.

This sequence joins TRBV6-5 and TRBJ2-1, with D possibly matching TRBD2 (5 bases). Trimming shortened V by 6 bases and J by 6 bases, and 9 bases separated the two germline ends. CDR1 MNHEY and CDR2 SVGAGI come from the germline V gene. The CDR3 extends over 12 amino acids. The CDR3 here is CASSRGVNEQFF. CDR3 sequence (DNA): TGTGCCAGCAGCCGGGGTGTCAATGAGCAGTTCTTC.

The J gene is TRBJ2-5, the V gene TRBV25-1; 9 bases are a match to TRBD1. The tail of the sequence fits TRBJ2-1 better, so the J call may be wrong. This CDR3 comprises 16 residues. The germline V gene encodes CDR1 MGHDK and CDR2 SYGVNS. DNA of the CDR3: TGTGCCAGCAGTGAAGCCCGGGACAGGGTCTACAATGAGCAGTTCTTC. It translates to CASSEARDRVYNEQFF.

This clonotype was seen only a few times. The rearrangement links TRBV5-1 to TRBJ1-4; perhaps TRBD1 as D (5 bases). This CDR3 spans 15 amino acids. V lost 0 bases and J 3 bases, leaving 9 bases between the germline ends. CDR1 and CDR2 from the germline V gene are SGHRS and YFSETQ. Here the CDR3 DNA reads TGCGCCAGCAGCTTGGTTCAGGGACCTAATGAAAAACTGTTTTTT. Translating gives CASSLVQGPNEKLFF.

This CDR3 is CSARGRGSGDSYGYTF. The CDR3 DNA reads TGCAGTGCTAGAGGGAGGGGGTCAGGGGATTCCTATGGCTACACCTTC. The chain employs TRBV20-1 and TRBJ1-2, with D tentatively TRBD1 (6 bases). The CDR3 runs to 16 residues. V lost 1 base and J lost 4, with 19 bases in between. CDR1 and CDR2 (germline): DFQATT, SNEGSKA (reference sequence).

The V and J genes are TRBV5-1 and TRBJ2-1; 9 nucleotides line up with TRBD1. After removal of 4 bases from V and 4 bases from J, the junction contained 12 bases not matched to a gene. Germline CDR1 is SGHRS and CDR2 is YFSETQ. The CDR3 sequence is 17 residues long. The CDR3 DNA is TGCGCCAGCAGCATCCCGGGACAGGGCTGGGGTTACAATGAGCAGTTCTTC. As protein: CASSIPGQGWGYNEQFF. The entire variable domain, with the rest obtained from reference TRBV5-1 and TRBJ2-1, is as follows: KAGVTQTPRYLIKTRGQQVTLSCSPISGHRSVSWYQQTPGQGLQFLFEYFSETQRNKGNFPGRFSGRQFSNSRSEMNVSTLELGDSALYLCASSIPGQGWGYNEQFFGPGTRLTVL.

This clonotype was seen a few times. J is TRBJ1-2 and V is TRBV28; tentatively, D is TRBD1 (6 bases). CDR3 size: 15 residues. The V gene's germline CDR1 is MDHEN and CDR2 SYDVKM. Trimming cost V 4 bases and J 4 bases, with 16 bases left between them. The CDR3 DNA sequence: TGTGCCAGCAGTTCTCGCAAGGGGGAAGGCTATGGCTACACCTTC. Amino acids: CASSSRKGEGYGYTF.

The sample holds a few counts of this clonotype. This rearrangement joins TRBV12-3 or TRBV12-4 to TRBJ1-1; tentatively, D is TRBD1 (6 bases). The CDR3 is made up of 13 amino acids. Deletions cut 5 bases from V and 6 bases from J, with 13 bases between. CDR3 residues: CASSLQGGAEAFF. For the CDR3, the DNA is TGTGCCAGCAGTCTACAGGGAGGGGCTGAAGCTTTCTTT.

In this sample, this clonotype turned up a few times. This sequence joins TRBV2 and TRBJ2-7, with a tentative D call TRBD2 (7 bases). The V gene's germline CDR1 is SNHLY and CDR2 FYNNEI. V shed 2 bases and J shed 3 bases, with 14 bases lying between them. The CDR3 has 15 amino acids. CDR3 protein: CASSERGGPIYEQYF. CDR3 in DNA: TGTGCCAGCAGTGAAAGGGGGGGGCCAATCTACGAGCAGTACTTC.

The chain couples TRBV20-1 to TRBJ2-5; 8 positions agree with TRBD2. The CDR3 is made up of 18 amino acids. V lost 6 bases, J lost 5 bases, and 23 bases stayed unmatched. Germline CDR1 is DFQATT and CDR2 is SNEGSKA (reference sequence). The CDR3 nucleotides read TGCAGTGCCCTTACTTCCGGGACTAGGAGCGCTCCGGGGGAGACCCAGTACTTC. As protein: CSALTSGTRSAPGETQYF.

The chain carries TRBV7-7 and TRBJ2-5; a possible D gene is TRBD1 (5 bases). V lost 1 base to trimming and J lost 2 bases, with 11 bases between them. Germline values: CDR1 SSHAT, CDR2 FNYEAQ (reference sequence). This CDR3 has 15 amino acids. CDR3 coding DNA: TGTGCCAGCAGCTTAGGGGCAGGGCCACAAGAGACCCAGTACTTC. Translating gives CASSLGAGPQETQYF.

The genes are TRBV3-1 and TRBJ2-7, with D tentatively TRBD2 (6 bases). The DNA end lines up better with TRBJ2-1; the J call may be wrong. The CDR3 runs to 13 residues. Looked up from germline, CDR1 is LGHDT and CDR2 is YNNKEL (reference sequence). CDR3 amino acids: CARGGTPGNEQFF. CDR3 DNA: TGTGCCAGAGGCGGGACTCCCGGCAATGAGCAGTTCTTC.

This clonotype was detected ten times or more. The rearrangement uses TRBV29-1 and TRBJ2-5; D uncertain. Germline values: CDR1 SQVTM, CDR2 ANQGSEA. Trimming stripped 3 bases from V and 0 bases from J, with 5 bases between. The CDR3 extends over 12 amino acids. The CDR3 reads CSVEGDQETQYF. Written as DNA, the CDR3 is TGCAGCGTTGAGGGCGACCAAGAGACCCAGTACTTC. Variable domain in full (rest from reference TRBV29-1 and TRBJ2-5): SAVISQKPSRDICQRGTSLTIQCQVDSQVTMMFWYRQQPGQSLTLIATANQGSEATYESGFVIDKFPISRPNLTFSTLTVSNMSPEDSSIYLCSVEGDQETQYFGPGTRLLVL.

CDR3 loop: CSARDRQAIYGYTF. The CDR3 bases are TGCAGTGCTAGAGATCGACAGGCTATCTATGGCTACACCTTC. The rearrangement joins TRBV20-1 to TRBJ1-2, with a tentative D call TRBD1 (6 bases). CDR3 length equals 14 residues. CDR1 DFQATT and CDR2 SNEGSKA come from the germline V gene (reference sequence). The ends were cut back, 0 bases at V and 4 bases at J, with 12 bases in the middle.

There are a few counts of this clonotype. The chain carries TRBV15 and TRBJ2-4; D perhaps matches TRBD1 (5 bases). Germline CDR1 LNHNV, CDR2 YYDKDF (reference sequence). The V gene lost 1 base and the J gene lost 1 base, with 5 bases spanning the gap. The CDR3 sequence is 14 residues long. CDR3 nucleotide sequence: TGTGCCACCAGCAGAGCAGGGGCCAAAAACATTCAGTACTTC. Protein sequence: CATSRAGAKNIQYF.

Concerning this clonotype itself: This CDR3 fails to terminate in the conserved phenylalanine or tryptophan, so it likely reflects a read error. The V gene is TRBV5-1, the J gene TRBJ2-3, with 16 bases identical to TRBD2. The CDR3 extends over 18 amino acids. CDR1 is SGHRS and CDR2 is YFSETQ in the germline V gene. Trimming removed 5 bases from V and 5 bases from J; junction bases left unmatched: 11. The CDR3, as DNA: TGCGCCAGCAGTGCCGGGACTAGCGGGGGGGGATCTGGAGATACGCAGTATCTT. Its translation: CASSAGTSGGGSGDTQYL.

In its sample, this clonotype was seen a few times. V usage is TRBV20-1 and J usage is TRBJ2-2; 11 nucleotides align to TRBD2. Unmatched junction bases numbered 3, after V lost 5 bases and J lost 4 bases. The CDR3 length is 14 residues. Germline values: CDR1 DFQATT, CDR2 SNEGSKA (reference sequence). The chain's CDR3 is CSALAGGGTGELFF. CDR3 coding DNA: TGCAGTGCTTTAGCGGGAGGGGGCACCGGGGAGCTGTTTTTT.

The sample holds a few counts of this clonotype. The V gene is TRBV12-3 or TRBV12-4, the J gene TRBJ2-2, with 7 bases fitting TRBD1. The CDR3 length is 19 residues. V lost 4 bases to trimming and J lost 0 bases; unmatched junction nucleotides: 14. CDR3 nucleotide sequence: TGTGCCAGCAGTTCGTACCCCCCTTGGACAGGCGCGAACACCGGGGAGCTGTTTTTT. Translating it yields CASSSYPPWTGANTGELFF.

The table lists this clonotype with a few counts. This sequence joins TRBV5-4 and TRBJ2-1, with TRBD2 matching over 11 bases. V was pared by 5 bases and J by 7 bases, with 5 bases of the junction left unmatched. This CDR3 spans 14 amino acids. CDR1 and CDR2 (germline): SGHNT, YYREEE (reference sequence). For the CDR3, the DNA is TGTGCCAGCAGTAGCGGGGGGGCGTGGAATGAGCAGTTCTTC. Its protein product is CASSSGGAWNEQFF.

This clonotype was counted between two and nine times. As DNA, the CDR3 is TGTGCCAGCAGCCAAGGGTCAGGACAGGGTGGCACTGAAGCTTTCTTT. This codes for CASSQGSGQGGTEAFF. The chain carries TRBV3-1 and TRBJ1-1; 8 bases fit TRBD1. Per the germline V gene, CDR1 is LGHDT and CDR2 is YNNKEL (reference sequence). With 1 base clipped from V and 4 bases from J, the junction kept 8 bases outside the gene matches. There are 16 residues in the CDR3. The full variable domain, in which reference TRBV3-1 and TRBJ1-1 provide the parts outside the CDR3, is DTAVSQTPKYLVTQMGNDKSIKCEQNLGHDTMYWYKQDSKKFLKIMFSYNNKELIINETVPNRFSPKSPDKAHLNLHINSLELGDSAVYFCASSQGSGQGGTEAFFGQGTRLTVV.

CDR3 protein: CASSQDALDRNYGYTF. The CDR3 coding sequence is TGTGCCAGCAGCCAAGATGCCCTTGACAGAAACTATGGCTACACCTTC. The chain links TRBV4-2 to TRBJ1-2; tentatively, D is TRBD1 (5 bases). With 0 bases removed from V and 2 bases from J, the gap between germline ends came to 13 bases. The CDR3 is 16 residues long. Germline V lookup: CDR1 LGHNA, CDR2 YNFKEQ.

This clonotype came up many times. The chain couples TRBV9 to TRBJ2-1; 12 nucleotides align to TRBD2. Germline lookup yields CDR1 SGDLS and CDR2 YYNGEE. CDR3 length: 16 residues. The J segment lost 7 bases and the V segment lost 3 bases, leaving 8 bases of the junction unmatched. The CDR3 DNA sequence: TGTGCCAGCAGCGCTAGGCTAGCGGGGGGGCAGAATGAGCAGTTCTTC. Translated: CASSARLAGGQNEQFF.

V and J are TRBV7-9 and TRBJ2-7; 9 bases fit TRBD2. The germline V gene has CDR1 SEHNR and CDR2 FQNEAQ (reference sequence). The trim removed 0 bases at V and 6 bases at J, leaving 0 bases unmatched. This CDR3 comprises 13 residues. In nucleotides, the CDR3 is TGTGCCAGCAGCTTAGCGCGGGGGGGCGAGCAGTACTTC. This codes for CASSLARGGEQYF.

The chain is built from TRBV5-1 and TRBJ2-5; tentatively, D is TRBD1 (6 bases). The CDR3 runs 16 residues. Germline CDR1 SGHRS, CDR2 YFSETQ. Trimming removed 4 bases from V and 4 bases from J, with 20 bases in between. CDR3 DNA: TGCGCCAGCAGCCCGGAACAGGGTCCCGCGGGAGAGACCCAGTACTTC. This translates into CASSPEQGPAGETQYF. Full variable domain (rest looked up from reference TRBV5-1 and TRBJ2-5): KAGVTQTPRYLIKTRGQQVTLSCSPISGHRSVSWYQQTPGQGLQFLFEYFSETQRNKGNFPGRFSGRQFSNSRSEMNVSTLELGDSALYLCASSPEQGPAGETQYFGPGTRLLVL.